This TCR beta chain was obtained from a study of CD8+CD57+ T cells in acquired aplastic anemia. Study details: DNA per sorted CD4+ or CD8+ sample ranged roughly 0.19 to 27.4 ug, averaging about 3.4 ug. Study-level results: Roughly 30 was the count of CD8+ CDR3 sequences that patients shared with controls.

By flow cytometry, patients selected for sequencing had shown an expansion of CD8+CD57+ cells. The CDR3 is 15 residues long. The V gene's germline CDR1 is SGHTA and CDR2 FQGTGA. Trimming left V 1 base short and J 2 bases short, with 12 bases between. Genomic DNA acted as the template from which TCR beta VDJ combination and CDR3 sequence profiling were carried out. TCRdb reanalysed the reads using MiXCR and keeps one entry per CDR3 protein. The sample yields hundreds of thousands of distinct CDR3 sequences, 45% to 50% seen once. Regarding this clonotype: Its antigen is undetermined.

This sequence originates from a human donor with aplastic anemia. The specimen sequenced was sorted CD4+, CD8+, or CD8+CD57+ T cells (not recorded which) from PBMCs. The chain joins TRBV7-3 to TRBJ2-7; D is perhaps TRBD1 (7 bases). CDR3: CASSLSVRGAYEQYF. The CDR3, as DNA: TGTGCCAGCAGCTTAAGTGTCAGGGGGGCCTACGAGCAGTACTTC.